The 11 T cell receptor beta chains below all came from one sample that was sequenced in a study of cytomegalovirus exposure and HLA in healthy donors. PCR employed 60 Vbeta and 13 Jbeta primers. Sequencing used immunoSEQ multiplex PCR; TCRdb keeps in-frame clones, though not all of them. The data show under 250,000 clones, with roughly 85% seen just once and approximately 2.1% held by the top ten. Sequences were obtained from PBMCs. All receptors come from a woman aged 45-65 years in good health and CMV-seronegative.

CDR3 protein: CASSQDLSDSYEQYF. The DNA of the CDR3 is TGCGCCAGCAGCCAAGATCTTTCGGACAGCTACGAGCAGTACTTC. V gene TRBV4-3 combines with J gene TRBJ2-5; maybe TRBD1 (6 bases). TRBJ2-7 explains the end of the DNA better; the J call may be wrong. CDR1 and CDR2 from the germline V gene are LGHNA and YSLEER. This CDR3 has 15 amino acids.

This clone was detected once. V usage is TRBV6-4 and J usage is TRBJ1-1, with a tentative D call TRBD1 (6 bases). In germline, CDR1 is MRHNA, CDR2 SNTAGT. This CDR3 comprises 15 residues. Trimming left V 3 bases short and J 1 base short, with 12 bases between. DNA for the CDR3: TGTGCCAGCAGTGAAGAGATGGGGGCGAACACTGAAGCTTTCTTT. This gives the protein CASSEEMGANTEAFF.

This clone was seen a few times. This sequence joins TRBV18 and TRBJ1-1, with 7 bases identical to TRBD1. Trimming removed 6 bases from V and 0 bases from J; junction bases left unmatched: 13. CDR3 size: 17 residues. The V gene's germline CDR1 is KGHSH and CDR2 LQKENI. The CDR3 loop reads CASSPGRTGVLNTEAFF. DNA of the CDR3: TGTGCCAGCTCCCCGGGTAGGACAGGCGTACTGAACACTGAAGCTTTCTTT.

V is TRBV5-1 and J is TRBJ1-4, with 7 nucleotides matching TRBD1. V was clipped by 2 bases and J by 5 bases; unmatched bases: 6. This CDR3 spans 15 amino acids. Germline assignment: CDR1 SGHRS and CDR2 YFSETQ. As DNA, the CDR3 is TGCGCCAGCAGCTTAACAGGGGCCCTAAATGAAAAACTGTTTTTT. It is translated as CASSLTGALNEKLFF. The complete variable domain, with remaining parts taken from reference TRBV5-1 and TRBJ1-4, reads KAGVTQTPRYLIKTRGQQVTLSCSPISGHRSVSWYQQTPGQGLQFLFEYFSETQRNKGNFPGRFSGRQFSNSRSEMNVSTLELGDSALYLCASSLTGALNEKLFFGSGTQLSVL.

The CDR3 nucleotides read TGTGCCAGCCTGATTGCCAGCGGGAGGGCCGGAGATACGCAGTATTTT. It codes for CASLIASGRAGDTQYF. The chain employs TRBV28 and TRBJ2-3; the match to TRBD2 covers 10 bases. Trimming removed 8 bases from V and 5 bases from J; junction bases left unmatched: 13. CDR3 size: 16 residues. Germline assignment: CDR1 MDHEN and CDR2 SYDVKM.

The rearrangement links TRBV18 to TRBJ1-4; D is uncertain. The germline gives CDR1 KGHSH, CDR2 LQKENI. The CDR3 contains 14 residues. V lost 5 bases and J lost 1, with 8 bases in between. The chain's CDR3 is CASSKQETNEKLFF. As DNA, the CDR3 is TGTGCCAGCTCAAAGCAGGAAACTAATGAAAAACTGTTTTTT.

V gene TRBV7-9 combines with J gene TRBJ1-4, with 8 bases that match TRBD1. The CDR3 has 15 amino acids. Germline CDR1 SEHNR, CDR2 FQNEAQ (reference sequence). The V and J ends lost 4 bases and 6 bases, in that order; junction bases with no gene match: 7. CDR3 amino acids: CASSSTGTGHEKLFF. The CDR3 DNA reads as TGTGCCAGCAGCTCCACCGGGACAGGTCATGAAAAACTGTTTTTT.

The rearrangement uses TRBV29-1 and TRBJ2-1, with D perhaps matching TRBD1 (5 bases). The CDR3 is 15 residues long. Germline loops: CDR1 SQVTM, CDR2 ANQGSEA. The V end lost 2 bases, the J end lost 0 bases, and 11 bases lay between the germline ends. For the CDR3, the DNA is TGCAGCGTTGAAAAGGGGCAGTCCTCCTACAATGAGCAGTTCTTC. Protein sequence: CSVEKGQSSYNEQFF.

In DNA, the CDR3 is TGTGCCAGCTCACCCACAAGCACTGAAGCTTTCTTT. It is translated as CASSPTSTEAFF. The V and J genes are TRBV18 and TRBJ1-1; D call uncertain. Germline V gene sequence: CDR1 KGHSH, CDR2 LQKENI. The CDR3 loop spans 12 amino acids. V dropped 3 bases and J dropped 4 bases, with 6 bases sitting between them.

The V gene is TRBV5-4, the J gene TRBJ2-2, with TRBD2 matching 16 bases. The CDR3 has 20 amino acids. The germline gives CDR1 SGHNT, CDR2 YYREEE (reference sequence). J lost 4 bases, V lost 4 bases, and 13 bases had no gene match. As DNA, the CDR3 is TGTGCCAGCAGCGGTACCGGGACTAGCGGGAGGGCCGTTGGCACCGGGGAGCTGTTTTTT. Translating it yields CASSGTGTSGRAVGTGELFF.

The genes are TRBV5-4 and TRBJ2-2; tentatively, D is TRBD1 (6 bases). Trimming took off 0 bases at V and 7 bases at J, with 19 bases between the two ends. Germline V gives CDR1 SGHNT, CDR2 YYREEE (reference sequence). The CDR3 totals 17 residues. CDR3 sequence: CASSLGNPTQGNGELFF. As DNA, the CDR3 is TGTGCCAGCAGCTTGGGTAATCCAACACAGGGAAACGGGGAGCTGTTTTTT.